Sequencing of this T cell receptor beta chain was carried out in a study of shared clonotypes between healthy human individuals. Broader study findings: Measured sharing among donors was expected to vary with sequencing depth. Unshared clonotypes carried lower generation probabilities than those common to all four donors.

An assay was performed, and its level was deep. TCRdb keeps only in-frame clones here, not all; method: immunoSEQ multiplex PCR. The sample holds around 2,000,000 clones, about 95% seen once. Terminally differentiated effector memory CD45RA+ cells were excluded by CCR7 positive selection of CD45RO-negative cells. All the donors were Caucasian adults who lived in Nashville, Tennessee. Trimming cost V 8 bases and J 0 bases; bases outside gene matches: 8. The V gene's germline CDR1 is SEHNR and CDR2 FQNEAQ (reference sequence). The CDR3 runs 15 residues. This clone appeared a single time. The antigen is undetermined.

This clonotype was obtained from a man between 18 and 29 years old in good health. The V and J genes are TRBV7-9 and TRBJ1-2; 8 bases map to TRBD1. What was sequenced was naive CD8+ T cells sorted from blood. The CDR3 bases are TGTGCCAGCTCCCCTCCGGACAGGGCTAACTATGGCTACACCTTC. As protein: CASSPPDRANYGYTF.